The rows below give T cell receptor beta chains drawn from one sample of a study of T cells in Graves' hyperthyroidism and ophthalmopathy. Each CDR3 protein is one row after TCRdb ran MiXCR on the multiplex PCR reads. The sample lists hundreds of thousands of distinct CDR3 sequences, under 15% occurring once. The sequenced material came from blood. These receptors were collected from a woman aged 40 to 50 with Graves' ophthalmopathy. Each CDR3 is given with its conserved first and last residue. A D gene is named only where the DNA matches it firmly. A row's size may be missing; if present it is once, few, many or a size class.

-	-	TRBV7-2	TRBJ2-2	TGTGCCAGCAGCTTAGCCACAGTCGGGGAGCTGTTTTTT	CASSLATVGELFF
-	-	TRBV19	TRBJ2-3	TGTGCCAGTAGTATCGGGGCCCACACAGATACGCAGTATTTT	CASSIGAHTDTQYF
-	many	TRBV7-2	TRBJ2-5	TGTGCCAGCAGCTTGGGGTACCACCAAGAGACCCAGTACTTC	CASSLGYHQETQYF
-	many	TRBV28	TRBJ2-2	TGTGCCAGCAGTTTATGGACGGATTTCGGGGAGCTGTTTTTT	CASSLWTDFGELFF
-	many	TRBV19	TRBJ1-1	TGTGCCAGTAGTGCCTTCACTGAAGCTTTCTTT	CASSAFTEAFF
TRBD2	many	TRBV30	TRBJ2-7	TGTGCCTGGAGTGTCGGGGGGGCCAGGTACGAGCAGTACTTC	CAWSVGGARYEQYF
TRBD1	many	TRBV12-3/TRBV12-4	TRBJ2-3	TGTGCCAGCAGCCAGTCGACAGGGCCAGCTAGCACAGATACGCAGTATTTT	CASSQSTGPASTDTQYF
TRBD1	many	TRBV6-5	TRBJ1-5	TGTGCCAGCAGTTTAGGGACGGGACAGGGGATCCAGCCCCAGCATTTT	CASSLGTGQGIQPQHF
-	many	TRBV28	TRBJ2-5	TGTGCCAGCAGTTCACCCACCGGGCGAGAGGCCCAGTACTTC	CASSSPTGREAQYF
TRBD2	-	TRBV27	TRBJ2-7	TGTGCCAGCAGTTTTAGACTAGCGGGAGAGGCATACGAGCAGTACTTC	CASSFRLAGEAYEQYF
-	many	TRBV6-1	TRBJ1-1	TGTGCCAGCAGGCGGGCGGTGAACACTGAAGCTTTCTTT	CASRRAVNTEAFF
-	many	TRBV11-2	TRBJ1-2	TGTGCCAGCAGCCCCTGGGACGGCGAGAGTGGCTACACCTTC	CASSPWDGESGYTF
-	once	TRBV6-1	TRBJ1-1	TGTGCCAGCAGGGATGATGGGTTTACTGAAGCTTTCTTT	CASRDDGFTEAFF
-	many	TRBV28	TRBJ2-7	TGTGCCAGCAGCGAAGGAGGCGAGCAGTACTTC	CASSEGGEQYF
-	-	TRBV28	TRBJ1-6	TGTGCCAGCAGTCCTCGATTGGTGGGGCATAATTCACCCCTCCACTTT	CASSPRLVGHNSPLHF
-	-	TRBV18	TRBJ1-1	TGTGCCAGCTCCCCGGGCTCTCAGAACACTGAAGCTTTCTTT	CASSPGSQNTEAFF
-	many	TRBV27	TRBJ1-1	TGTGCCAGCAGAGTGGGGGGCAACACTGAAGCTTTCTTT	CASRVGGNTEAFF
TRBD1	many	TRBV28	TRBJ2-7	TGTGCCAGCAGTAAAGGAGGGGCCGGGACAGGGAGCTCCTACGAGCAGTACTTC	CASSKGGAGTGSSYEQYF
-	many	TRBV7-3	TRBJ2-2	TGTGCCAGCAGCTTATCGTACGAGGGGCGTATGGGTACTAGGGCCGGGGAGCTGTTTTTT	CASSLSYEGRMGTRAGELFF
TRBD1	-	TRBV4-1	TRBJ2-2	TGCGCCAGCAGCCTCCGGACAGGACCCACCGGGGAGCTGTTTTTT	CASSLRTGPTGELFF
TRBD2	many	TRBV4-2	TRBJ2-5	TGTGCCAGCAGCCCCCTGACTAGCGCTGAGACCCAGTACTTC	CASSPLTSAETQYF
TRBD1	few	TRBV7-9	TRBJ2-5	TGTGCCAGCAGCTTGTACGGGACAGACCAAGAGACCCAGTACTTC	CASSLYGTDQETQYF
-	many	TRBV7-8	TRBJ2-7	TGTGCCAGCAGCTTGGGGTACAGCTCCTACGAGCAGTACTTC	CASSLGYSSYEQYF
-	-	TRBV19	TRBJ2-7	TGTGCCAGTAGTATTGGACCCCTTTTGGAGCAGTACTTC	CASSIGPLLEQYF
-	many	TRBV13	TRBJ2-5	TGTGCCAGCAGCTGGCCGGGAGAGACCCAGTACTTC	CASSWPGETQYF
-	many	TRBV20-1	TRBJ2-7	TGCAGTGCTAGACGGGGGTACGAGCAGTACTTC	CSARRGYEQYF
TRBD2	many	TRBV4-1	TRBJ2-7	TGCGCCAGCAGCCGACTAGCGGTCGTCTACGAGCAGTACTTC	CASSRLAVVYEQYF
TRBD1	many	TRBV30	TRBJ2-3	TGTGCCTGGGACAGGGGTACAGATACGCAGTATTTT	CAWDRGTDTQYF
-	-	TRBV27	TRBJ1-5	TGTGCCAGCAGTCCCCGGACACTTGGGGGAAGCAATCAGCCCCAGCATTTT	CASSPRTLGGSNQPQHF
-	many	TRBV7-2	TRBJ1-1	TGTGCCAGCAGCTTCCACGGAGGGAAGAACACTGAAGCTTTCTTT	CASSFHGGKNTEAFF
TRBD2	many	TRBV2	TRBJ2-7	TGTGCCAGCAGTGAACGACTAGCGGGACCCTACGAGCAGTACTTC	CASSERLAGPYEQYF
TRBD1	many	TRBV19	TRBJ2-7	TGTGCCAGTAGCCGGACAGGGCTTTCCTACGAGCAGTACTTC	CASSRTGLSYEQYF
-	many	TRBV30	TRBJ2-7	TGTGCCCCCTTAAGTGGAGCGTGTACGGAGCAGTACTTC	CAPLSGACTEQYF
-	-	TRBV11-2	TRBJ2-2	TGTGCCAGCAGCGGATCGAGGAGTGGCGGGGGCGCCGGGGAGCTGTTTTTT	CASSGSRSGGGAGELFF
-	many	TRBV12-3/TRBV12-4	TRBJ1-1	TGTGCCAGCAGTCTTGCACAGAACACTGAAGCTTTCTTT	CASSLAQNTEAFF
-	few	TRBV12-3/TRBV12-4	TRBJ1-5	TGTGCCAGCAGTTTAGGGTCAGGGGCGGAACAGCCCCAGCATTTT	CASSLGSGAEQPQHF
-	few	TRBV7-9	TRBJ2-7	TGTGCCAGCAGCTTTCAGGAGGGCGAGCAGTACTTC	CASSFQEGEQYF